This TCR beta chain comes out of a study of technical replicates of blood from four donors. The germline V and J ends were trimmed by 4 bases and 9 bases, with 15 bases remaining between them. CDR1 SGHNT and CDR2 YENEEA come from the germline V gene. This CDR3 has 13 amino acids. The protocol was immunoSEQ multiplex PCR, while the TCRdb copy is restricted to in-frame clones and leaves out a portion. The top ten clones hold around 0.24% of a sample with about 100,000 clones, around 95% of them seen once. The chain uses TRBV11-3 and TRBJ2-5; tentatively, D is TRBD1 (6 bases). Specimen: T cells isolated from PBMCs. The receptor comes from a human donor in good health. The CDR3 bases are TGTGCCAGCAGCTCAGGGGCCCCCGGGGCCCAGTACTTC. Protein: CASSSGAPGAQYF.